Here is one T cell receptor beta chain with its context. After removal of 5 bases from V and 5 bases from J, the junction contained 11 bases not matched to a gene. The germline V gene has CDR1 SGHDT and CDR2 YYEEEE. CDR3 size: 15 residues. Semi-nested PCR with Nested Universal Primer A followed constant-region reverse priming of full-length variable regions. TCRdb re-derived calls from the 5' RACE reads in MiXCR, one entry per CDR3 protein. This sample has about 41,000 distinct CDR3 sequences, with 29% found just once. This sequence originates from a female donor with breast cancer. Sequencing was performed on memory CD4+ T cells sorted from a lymph node. Subset meaning: memory CD4+ T cells, CD4+CD45RO+CD25-. V is TRBV5-6 and J is TRBJ1-1, with 8 bases that match TRBD1. The CDR3 DNA follows: TGTGCCAGCAGTCTAATCGACAGGGGTAGGACTGAAGCTTTCTTT. Its translation: CASSLIDRGRTEAFF. Looking up the rest from reference TRBV5-6 and TRBJ1-1 gives the full variable domain: DAGVTQSPTHLIKTRGQQVTLRCSPKSGHDTVSWYQQALGQGPQFIFQYYEEEERQRGNFPDRFSGHQFPNYSSELNVNALLLGDSALYLCASSLIDRGRTEAFFGQGTRLTVV.